Described below is a single TCR beta chain sequence and its context. Its antigen is not identified. V was shortened by 4 bases and J by 3 bases, with 23 bases between the two germline ends. This CDR3 contains 18 residues. From germline, CDR1 is SGHKS and CDR2 YYEKEE (reference sequence). 5'RACE primed from the constant segment yielded TCR alpha and TCR beta cDNA libraries bearing sample barcodes and UMIs. TCRdb re-derived calls from the 5' RACE reads in MiXCR, one entry per CDR3 protein. This sample has about 290,000 distinct CDR3 sequences, with approximately 16% found just once. The data were taken from a study of T-cell memory formation after mild COVID-19. Study summary: TCR clusters largely stayed donor specific. Study-wide findings and caveats: Within pre-infection memory, some responding clones were found, suggesting cross-reactive memory joined.

Sequenced: PBMCs or a T cell subset sorted from them (not recorded which). This clonotype was obtained from a man between 18 and 29 years old who had mild COVID-19 (a few samples of this study predate the infection). Cell type and time point are not known. This chain connects TRBV5-5 to TRBJ1-5, with no clear D. CDR3 sequence: CASSPRGLFRKYNQPQHF. Here the CDR3 DNA reads TGTGCCAGCAGCCCGCGAGGCCTCTTCCGGAAATACAATCAGCCCCAGCATTTT.